These 17 T cell receptor beta chains share one sample of origin, sequenced in a study of identical twins. TCRdb independently ran MiXCR on the 5' RACE reads; one entry per CDR3 protein. This repertoire shows roughly 770,000 distinct CDR3 sequences, roughly 20% found once; its top ten account for about an eighth. These same records also appear under a second study, on T cells expressing NK-cell markers.

Material: PBMCs. The source of these receptors is a woman aged 18 to 35 in good health.

The chain joins TRBV9 to TRBJ2-3; TRBD2 might be the D (5 bases). Germline V gene data show CDR1 as SGDLS and CDR2 as YYNGEE. V gave up 2 bases and J gave up 6 bases, with 10 bases separating them. The CDR3 is 13 amino acids. CDR3: CASSVSPGDTQYF. The CDR3 DNA reads TGTGCCAGCAGCGTCTCCCCGGGGGATACGCAGTATTTT.

This clonotype was seen a handful of times. The chain links TRBV20-1 to TRBJ1-3, with D uncertain. Germline loops: CDR1 DFQATT, CDR2 SNEGSKA (reference sequence). V was pared by 6 bases and J by 0 bases, with 9 bases between. This CDR3 is 13 amino acids long. The CDR3 region is CSALEGSGNTIYF. Here the CDR3 DNA reads TGCAGTGCCCTCGAGGGCTCTGGAAACACCATATATTTT.

This clonotype was found a few times. The chain links TRBV5-1 to TRBJ2-4; D is perhaps TRBD1 (5 bases). Germline V CDR1 and CDR2: SGHRS, YFSETQ. CDR3 length: 13 residues. Deletions cut 4 bases from V and 9 bases from J, with 14 bases between. The chain's CDR3 is CASSELRESIQYF. The CDR3 nucleotides read TGCGCCAGCAGCGAGCTCAGGGAATCCATTCAGTACTTC.

CDR3 sequence reads: CASSFTGDGNTIYF. CDR3 in DNA: TGCGCCAGCAGCTTTACAGGGGACGGAAACACCATATATTTT. The chain employs TRBV5-1 and TRBJ1-3; TRBD1 aligns across 7 bases. Germline assignment: CDR1 SGHRS and CDR2 YFSETQ. V was pared by 2 bases and J by 4 bases, with 3 bases of the junction left unmatched. The CDR3 runs to 14 residues.

This clonotype was observed many times. The chain links TRBV5-1 to TRBJ1-6; D is undetermined. V lost 0 bases, J lost 6 bases, and 10 bases lay in between. Per germline, CDR1 SGHRS and CDR2 YFSETQ. The CDR3 length is 15 residues. CDR3 loop: CASSLGLTSNSPLHF. In nucleotides, the CDR3 is TGCGCCAGCAGCTTGGGATTGACGAGTAATTCACCCCTCCACTTT.

This chain uses TRBV4-3 with TRBJ2-3; 9 bases are shared with TRBD2. Germline V gives CDR1 LGHNA, CDR2 YSLEER. The CDR3 length is 15 residues. V gave up 2 bases and J gave up 2 bases; unmatched junction bases: 2. The CDR3 nucleotides read TGCGCCAGCAGCCAACTAGCGGGATTCACAGATACGCAGTATTTT. Its translation: CASSQLAGFTDTQYF.

This clonotype turned up a few times. The rearrangement joins TRBV4-1 to TRBJ2-2, with D maybe TRBD2 (5 bases). Deletions cut 4 bases from V and 3 bases from J, with 9 bases between. CDR1 MGHRA and CDR2 YSYEKL come from the germline V gene. The CDR3 runs 14 residues. The CDR3 is CASSRTRDTGELFF. DNA of the CDR3: TGCGCCAGCAGCCGAACTAGGGACACCGGGGAGCTGTTTTTT.

The chain combines TRBV10-3 with TRBJ2-5; 10 bases are a match to TRBD1. Germline V lookup: CDR1 ENHRY, CDR2 SYGVKD. V was pared by 6 bases and J by 5 bases, with 3 bases of the junction left unmatched. The CDR3 extends over 13 amino acids. The CDR3 protein is CAIRDRGKETQYF. CDR3 nucleotides: TGTGCCATCAGGGACAGGGGGAAGGAGACCCAGTACTTC.

V gene TRBV25-1 combines with J gene TRBJ2-5, with D perhaps TRBD2 (7 bases). The CDR3 spans 14 residues. The V and J ends lost 3 bases and 5 bases respectively, with 13 bases between them. Germline V gene data show CDR1 as MGHDK and CDR2 as SYGVNS. The CDR3 nucleotides read TGTGCCAGCAGTGATGGGGGGGGCCGGGAGACCCAGTACTTC. Translated: CASSDGGGRETQYF.

The J gene is TRBJ1-4, the V gene TRBV7-9; D uncertain. The CDR3 is 15 residues long. Per germline, CDR1 SEHNR and CDR2 FQNEAQ (reference sequence). Trimming removed 5 bases at V and 8 bases at J, with 18 bases between. CDR3 DNA: TGTGCCAGCAGCCCCCTCTTAGCTGGCGGAGAAAAACTGTTTTTT. Its translation: CASSPLLAGGEKLFF. Filled out from reference TRBV7-9 and TRBJ1-4, the complete variable domain reads DTGVSQNPRHKITKRGQNVTFRCDPISEHNRLYWYRQTLGQGPEFLTYFQNEAQLEKSRLLSDRFSAERPKGSFSTLEIQRTEQGDSAMYLCASSPLLAGGEKLFFGSGTQLSVL.

This clonotype was detected only a few times. One end of the junction fails to match germline, which may point to a read error. The genes are TRBV12-3 or TRBV12-4 and TRBJ2-1; no firm D call. The CDR3 contains 8 residues. The CDR3, as DNA: TGTGCCAGCAGTTTCTTAGCCTTC. The encoded protein is CASSFLAF.

The chain joins TRBV12-3 or TRBV12-4 to TRBJ1-2, with a tentative D call TRBD1 (5 bases). Trimming pared 9 bases from V and 2 bases from J, leaving 10 bases between. CDR3 length: 12 residues. DNA for the CDR3: TGTGCCAGTGGGGCGGGGAACTATGGCTACACCTTC. Translated, it gives CASGAGNYGYTF.

The V and J genes are TRBV5-6 and TRBJ2-6, with D perhaps TRBD1 (5 bases). This CDR3 contains 18 residues. Trimming pared 1 base from V and 0 bases from J, leaving 14 bases between. Germline values: CDR1 SGHDT, CDR2 YYEEEE. The CDR3: CASSLLGQGSSGANVLTF. CDR3 DNA: TGTGCCAGCAGCTTGTTGGGGCAGGGAAGCTCTGGGGCCAACGTCCTGACTTTC. Drawing the rest from reference TRBV5-6 and TRBJ2-6, the complete variable domain is DAGVTQSPTHLIKTRGQQVTLRCSPKSGHDTVSWYQQALGQGPQFIFQYYEEEERQRGNFPDRFSGHQFPNYSSELNVNALLLGDSALYLCASSLLGQGSSGANVLTFGAGSRLTVL.

This chain uses TRBV7-2 with TRBJ2-2; D is undetermined. Trimming removed 3 bases from V and 8 bases from J, with 10 bases in between. The germline CDR1 and CDR2 sequences are SGHTA and FQGNSA. The CDR3 runs to 13 residues. This CDR3 is CASSLIQRGELFF. The CDR3, as DNA: TGTGCCAGCAGCTTGATCCAGAGGGGGGAGCTGTTTTTT.

This clonotype has ten or more counts. The rearrangement joins TRBV27 to TRBJ1-6; TRBD1 agrees at 7 bases. Germline values: CDR1 MNHEY, CDR2 SMNVEV (reference sequence). After removal of 3 bases from V and 8 bases from J, the junction contained 7 bases not matched to a gene. There are 15 residues in the CDR3. The chain's CDR3 is CASSFSGQSYSPLHF. In DNA form, the CDR3 reads TGTGCCAGCAGTTTTTCGGGACAGTCATATTCACCCCTCCACTTT.

This chain connects TRBV6-1 to TRBJ1-1; D unresolved. This CDR3 comprises 13 residues. Germline CDR1 and CDR2: MNHNS and SASEGT. The V gene lost 7 bases and the J gene lost 7 bases, with 16 bases spanning the gap. The CDR3 reads CASTSPREIEAFF. The DNA of the CDR3 is TGTGCCAGCACCTCACCCCGGGAGATTGAAGCTTTCTTT.

Here the CDR3 reads CSVGGNRHNEQFF. The CDR3 bases are TGCAGTGTTGGTGGTAACCGCCACAATGAGCAGTTCTTC. This chain uses TRBV20-1 with TRBJ2-1, with D hard to call. From germline, CDR1 is DFQATT and CDR2 SNEGSKA (reference sequence). The CDR3 extends over 13 amino acids. V was shortened by 7 bases and J by 5 bases, with 15 bases between the two germline ends.